This T cell receptor (beta chain) came from a study of T-cell memory formation after mild COVID-19. Study context: Largely, TCR clusters stayed within a single donor.

TCRdb reanalysed the 5' RACE reads using MiXCR and keeps one entry per CDR3 protein. The sample has about half a million distinct CDR3 sequences, 15% to 20% seen once. The germline V gene encodes CDR1 KGHSH and CDR2 LQKENI. The V and J ends lost 8 bases and 1 base, in that order; junction bases with no gene match: 6. This CDR3 region has 15 residues. The rearrangement joins TRBV18 to TRBJ2-2; 8 positions match TRBD1. Sequencing input: PBMCs or a T cell subset sorted from them (not recorded which). The sequence was obtained from an adult woman who had mild COVID-19 (a few samples of this study predate the infection). Cell type and time point are not known. DNA for the CDR3: TGTGCCAGCCGTTTCGGGACAGGGAACACCGGGGAGCTGTTTTTT. As protein: CASRFGTGNTGELFF.